This T cell receptor (beta chain) emerged from a study of T-cell reconstitution after alpha-beta-depleted transplantation in children. CDR3 length: 16 amino acids. Trimming cost V 6 bases and J 5 bases; bases outside gene matches: 7. Germline V CDR1 and CDR2: MNHEY, SMNVEV (reference sequence). Preparation of the TCRbeta library used unique molecular identifiers. In TCRdb, the PCR reads were re-called with MiXCR into one record per CDR3 protein. The sample has hundreds of thousands of distinct CDR3 sequences; around 16% are singletons. A remark on this clonotype: Its antigen remains unknown.

The study, taken as a whole, reports: It was reported that alpha-beta T cells came from several hundred expanded graft clones (about two months after transplant). The authors attributed T-cell counts and diversity one year after transplant mostly to newly produced T cells.

The source of this sequence is a male patient under 10 years old who had a stem cell transplant for acute lymphoblastic leukemia, so the T cells may come from the graft donor. The rearrangement uses TRBV27 and TRBJ2-1, with 13 bases lining up with TRBD2. The sequenced sample was PBMCs, mostly from graft donor cells, obtained 360 days after TCRalphabeta/CD19-depleted stem cell transplant. CDR3 loop: CASSPRGTSGNNEQFF. The CDR3 DNA follows: TGTGCCAGCAGCCCTCGGGGGACTAGCGGGAACAATGAGCAGTTCTTC.